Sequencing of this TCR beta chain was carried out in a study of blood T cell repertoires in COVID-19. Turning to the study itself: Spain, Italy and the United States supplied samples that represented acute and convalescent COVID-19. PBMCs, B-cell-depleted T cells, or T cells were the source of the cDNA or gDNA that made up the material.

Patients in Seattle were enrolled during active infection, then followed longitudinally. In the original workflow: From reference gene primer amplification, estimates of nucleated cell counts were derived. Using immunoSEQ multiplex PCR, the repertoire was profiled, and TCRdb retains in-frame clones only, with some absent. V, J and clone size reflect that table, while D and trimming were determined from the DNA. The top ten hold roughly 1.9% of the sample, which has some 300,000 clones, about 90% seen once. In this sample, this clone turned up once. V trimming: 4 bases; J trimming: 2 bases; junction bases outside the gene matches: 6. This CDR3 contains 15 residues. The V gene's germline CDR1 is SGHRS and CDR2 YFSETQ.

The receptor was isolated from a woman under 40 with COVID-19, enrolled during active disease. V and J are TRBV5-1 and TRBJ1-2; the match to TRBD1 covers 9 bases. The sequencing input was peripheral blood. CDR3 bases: TGCGCCAGCAGCATGTCCGGGACAGGGAACTATGGCTACACCTTC. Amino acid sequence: CASSMSGTGNYGYTF.